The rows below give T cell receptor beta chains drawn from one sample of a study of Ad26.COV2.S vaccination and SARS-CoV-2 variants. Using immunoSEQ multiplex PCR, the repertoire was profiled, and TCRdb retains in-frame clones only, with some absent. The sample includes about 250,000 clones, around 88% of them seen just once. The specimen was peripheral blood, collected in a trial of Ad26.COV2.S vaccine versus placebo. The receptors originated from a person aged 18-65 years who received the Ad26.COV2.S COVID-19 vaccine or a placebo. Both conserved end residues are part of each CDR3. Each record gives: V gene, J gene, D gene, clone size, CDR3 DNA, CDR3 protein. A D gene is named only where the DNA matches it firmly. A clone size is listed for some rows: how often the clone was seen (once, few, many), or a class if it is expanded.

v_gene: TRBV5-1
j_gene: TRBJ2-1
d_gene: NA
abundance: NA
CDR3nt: TGCGCCAGCAGCTTGGACGGTTTTCTCAGGGGGGGAGAGCAGTTCTTC
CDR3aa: CASSLDGFLRGGEQFF

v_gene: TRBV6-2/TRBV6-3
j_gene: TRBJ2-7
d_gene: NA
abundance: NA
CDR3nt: TGTGCCAGCAGCCCCTACTACGAGCAGTACTTC
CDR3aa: CASSPYYEQYF

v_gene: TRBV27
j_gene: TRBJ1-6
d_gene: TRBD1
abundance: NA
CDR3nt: TGTGCCAGCAGTTTATCGGGACAGGGAGTCGGTTCACCCCTCCACTTT
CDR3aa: CASSLSGQGVGSPLHF

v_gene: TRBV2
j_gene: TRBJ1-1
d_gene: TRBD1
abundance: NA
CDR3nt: TGTGCCAGCAACAGACAGGGGAATGGCCCTAACCGTTATTTGGCTTTCTTT
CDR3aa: CASNRQGNGPNRYLAFF

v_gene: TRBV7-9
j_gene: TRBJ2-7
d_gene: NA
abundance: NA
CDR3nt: TGTGCCAGCAGCTCACTAGTGCAGTACGAGCAGTACTTC
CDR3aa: CASSSLVQYEQYF

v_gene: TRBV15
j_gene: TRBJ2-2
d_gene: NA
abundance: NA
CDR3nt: TGTGCCACCAGCGGGGATGTGGGCGCCGGGGAGCTGTTTTTT
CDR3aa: CATSGDVGAGELFF

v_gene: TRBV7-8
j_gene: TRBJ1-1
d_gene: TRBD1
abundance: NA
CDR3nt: TGTGCCAGCACCCAAGGGACAGCGAACACTGAAGCTTTCTTT
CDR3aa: CASTQGTANTEAFF

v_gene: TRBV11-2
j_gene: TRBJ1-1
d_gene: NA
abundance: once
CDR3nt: TGTGCCAGCAGCTTTCCGCCGCTAGGACCCCCACATCACACTGAAGCTTTCTTT
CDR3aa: CASSFPPLGPPHHTEAFF

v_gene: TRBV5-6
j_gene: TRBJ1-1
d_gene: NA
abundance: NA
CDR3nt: TGTGCCAGCAGCTTGGGGCTCTTGAACACTGAAGCTTTCTTT
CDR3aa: CASSLGLLNTEAFF

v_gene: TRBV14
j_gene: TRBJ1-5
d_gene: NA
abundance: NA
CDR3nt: TGTGCCAGCAGCGCCTCCGATTCAAATCAGCCCCAGCATTTT
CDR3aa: CASSASDSNQPQHF

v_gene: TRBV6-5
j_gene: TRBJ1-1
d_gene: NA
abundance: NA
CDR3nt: TGTGCCAGCACTCTTAGCGGGGGGAACACTGAAGCTTTCTTT
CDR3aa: CASTLSGGNTEAFF

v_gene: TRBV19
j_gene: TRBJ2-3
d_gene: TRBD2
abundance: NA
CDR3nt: TGTGCCAGTAGTACCGCTAGCGGCGTTAGCACAGATACGCAGTATTTT
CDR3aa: CASSTASGVSTDTQYF

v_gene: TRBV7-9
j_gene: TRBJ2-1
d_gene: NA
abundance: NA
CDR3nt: TGTGCCAGCAGCTCGACTGGCGATGAGCAGTTCTTC
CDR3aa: CASSSTGDEQFF

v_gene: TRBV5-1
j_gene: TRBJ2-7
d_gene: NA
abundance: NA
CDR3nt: TGCGCCAGCAGCTTGGTGGGGAACTCCTACGAGCAGTACTTC
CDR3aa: CASSLVGNSYEQYF

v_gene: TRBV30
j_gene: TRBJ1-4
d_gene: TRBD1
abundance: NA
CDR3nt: TGTGCCTGGAGTGTACAGGGACAGGGGAGTGAAAAACTGTTTTTT
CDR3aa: CAWSVQGQGSEKLFF

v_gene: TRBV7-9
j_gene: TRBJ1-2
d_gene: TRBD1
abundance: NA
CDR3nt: TGTGCCAGCAGCCGGGACAGCAACTATGGCTACACCTTC
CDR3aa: CASSRDSNYGYTF